This T cell receptor (beta chain) is from a study of blood T cell repertoires in COVID-19. Background on the study: Spain, Italy and the United States supplied samples that represented acute and convalescent COVID-19. The analysed material was cDNA or gDNA that came from T cells, B-cell-depleted T cells, or PBMCs.

Seattle participants joined during active infection and were tracked over time. The CDR3 extends over 14 amino acids. The germline CDR1 and CDR2 sequences are SGHTS and YDEGEE. Trimming removed 4 bases from V and 2 bases from J, with 10 bases in between. How the authors handled the data: Researchers report that nucleated cell counts were estimated from reference gene primer amplification. The protocol was immunoSEQ multiplex PCR, while the TCRdb copy is restricted to in-frame clones and leaves out a portion. For V, J and clone size, that table is used; D and trimming come from the DNA. Altogether some 450,000 clones are present, 80% to 90% being singletons, with the ten largest covering roughly 0.76%.

This chain joins TRBV5-8 and TRBJ1-5; perhaps TRBD1 as D (5 bases). This TCR came from a man aged 18 to 30 with COVID-19, enrolled during active disease. Sequenced material: peripheral blood. CDR3 bases: TGTGCCAGCAGCCGACAGCAACGCAATCAGCCCCAGCATTTT. This sequence encodes CASSRQQRNQPQHF.